This T cell receptor beta chain was sequenced in a study of blood T cell repertoires in COVID-19. Whole-study context: Acute and convalescent COVID-19 samples came from the United States, Italy and Spain. PBMCs, B-cell-depleted T cells, or T cells were the source of the cDNA or gDNA that made up the material.

Original handling: Quantification of nucleated cells was approximated via reference gene primer amplification. Clones were sequenced by immunoSEQ multiplex PCR, and TCRdb holds only the in-frame ones, with some missing. For V, J and clone size, that table is used; D and trimming come from the DNA. The sample yields over 90,000 clones, about 83% seen once. Trimming stripped 5 bases from V and 5 bases from J, with 10 bases between. The CDR3 is made up of 14 amino acids. Germline V lookup: CDR1 SGHTA, CDR2 FQGTGA. V and J are TRBV7-3 and TRBJ1-6; D ambiguous. The receptor was isolated from a man in his forties with active or convalescent COVID-19. What was sequenced was peripheral blood. The CDR3 sequence: CASSESGNNSPLHF. CDR3 DNA: TGTGCCAGCAGCGAATCGGGGAATAATTCACCCCTCCACTTT.